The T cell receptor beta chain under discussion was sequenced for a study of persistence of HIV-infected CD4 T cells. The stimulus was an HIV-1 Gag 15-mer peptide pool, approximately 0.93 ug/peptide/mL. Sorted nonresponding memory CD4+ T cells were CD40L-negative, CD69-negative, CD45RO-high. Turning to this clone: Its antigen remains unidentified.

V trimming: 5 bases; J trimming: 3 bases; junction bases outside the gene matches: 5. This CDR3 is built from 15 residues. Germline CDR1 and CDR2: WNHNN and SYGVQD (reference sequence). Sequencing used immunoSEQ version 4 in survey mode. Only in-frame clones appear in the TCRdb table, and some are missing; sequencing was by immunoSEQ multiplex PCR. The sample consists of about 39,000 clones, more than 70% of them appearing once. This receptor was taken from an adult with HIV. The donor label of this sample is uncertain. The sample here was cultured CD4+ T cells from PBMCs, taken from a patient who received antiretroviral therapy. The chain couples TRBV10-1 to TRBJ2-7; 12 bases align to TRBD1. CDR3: CASSPGQGAHYEQYF. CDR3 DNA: TGCGCCAGCAGTCCGGGACAGGGGGCGCACTACGAGCAGTACTTC.